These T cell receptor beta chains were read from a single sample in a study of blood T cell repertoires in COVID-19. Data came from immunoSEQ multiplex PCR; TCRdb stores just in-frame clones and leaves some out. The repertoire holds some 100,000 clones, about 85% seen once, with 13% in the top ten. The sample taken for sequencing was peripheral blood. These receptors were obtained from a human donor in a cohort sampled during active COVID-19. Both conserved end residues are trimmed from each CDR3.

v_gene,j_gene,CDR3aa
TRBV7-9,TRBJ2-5,ASSSLGGQETQY
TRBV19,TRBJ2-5,ASSRTGGGETQY
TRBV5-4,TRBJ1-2,ASSPPGQGHFLYGYT
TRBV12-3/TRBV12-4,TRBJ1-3,ASSFLSNTIY
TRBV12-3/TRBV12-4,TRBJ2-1,ASSLGLMGEQF
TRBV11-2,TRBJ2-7,ASSPFYEQY
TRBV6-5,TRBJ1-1,ASSYSVGLNTEAF
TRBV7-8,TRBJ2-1,ASSSAGLASYNEQF
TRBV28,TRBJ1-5,ASQTEQGDNQPQH
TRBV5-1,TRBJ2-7,ASSTLEPPYEQY
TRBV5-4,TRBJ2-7,ASSTGPGATYEQY
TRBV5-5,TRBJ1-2,ASSLNPGHYGYT
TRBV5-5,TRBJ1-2,ASSLRGGHGYT
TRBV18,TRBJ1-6,ASSPGQGIGSPLH
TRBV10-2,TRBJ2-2,ASSEPNRQGRAGELF
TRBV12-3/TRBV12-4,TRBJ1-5,ASSTSRVQPQH
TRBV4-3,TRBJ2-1,ASSRDRAYNEQF
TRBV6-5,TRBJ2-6,ASSLGANVLT
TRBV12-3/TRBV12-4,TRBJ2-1,ASSLGEIEQF
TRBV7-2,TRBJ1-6,ASSLGGVSYNSPLH
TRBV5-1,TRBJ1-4,ASSLVGGSTNEKLF
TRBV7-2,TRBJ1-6,ASSPVGTGNSPLH
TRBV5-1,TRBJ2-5,ASSTGDFQTTPTRGETQY
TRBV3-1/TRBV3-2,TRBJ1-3,ASSQEAIGNTIY
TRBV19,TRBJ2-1,ASRTGGYNEQF
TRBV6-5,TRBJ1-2,ASRPGTGNLGYT
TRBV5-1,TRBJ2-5,ASSLGVRGDQETQY
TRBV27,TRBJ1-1,ASSPRTGGDTEAF
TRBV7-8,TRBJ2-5,ASSLRRGQGGRETQY
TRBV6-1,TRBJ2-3,ASSEGTGDTQY
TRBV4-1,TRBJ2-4,ASSPGLAGGPAKNIQY
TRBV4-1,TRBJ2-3,ASSQDLGSTDTQY
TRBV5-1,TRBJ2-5,ASSSLQGKGVETQY